The 31 T cell receptor beta chains below come from one sample, sequenced in a study of T-cell reconstitution after alpha-beta-depleted transplantation in children. Unique molecular identifiers were incorporated during preparation of the TCRbeta library. TCRdb passed the PCR reads through MiXCR, listing each CDR3 protein once. The profile covers about 400,000 distinct CDR3 sequences, with over 20% appearing a single time and around 3.9% taken by the ten largest. The material sequenced was PBMCs from the stem cell graft donor, taken from the stem cell graft. These receptors all stem from a human donor who donated a stem cell graft to a child with acute myeloid leukemia.

The chain employs TRBV27 and TRBJ1-4, with D uncertain. V was trimmed by 5 bases and J by 0 bases, leaving 7 bases between them. The length of the CDR3 is 14 residues. Germline loops: CDR1 MNHEY, CDR2 SMNVEV (reference sequence). The CDR3 spells CASSDGATNEKLFF. In nucleotides, the CDR3 is TGTGCCAGCAGTGATGGGGCAACTAATGAAAAACTGTTTTTT.

In this sample, this clonotype turned up many times. V is TRBV20-1 and J is TRBJ2-1; 7 nucleotides agree with TRBD2. V gave up 6 bases and J gave up 7 bases; unmatched junction bases: 12. Germline V gene sequence: CDR1 DFQATT, CDR2 SNEGSKA (reference sequence). The CDR3 spans 14 residues. In DNA form, the CDR3 reads TGCAGTGCCCCCCGCGGCGGGAGTGAGAATGAGCAGTTCTTC. Protein product: CSAPRGGSENEQFF.

This clonotype was counted a few times. CDR3 residues: CSVGTSGAPEQYF. Written as DNA, the CDR3 is TGCAGCGTCGGGACTAGCGGGGCCCCGGAGCAGTACTTC. The chain combines TRBV29-1 with TRBJ2-7, with TRBD2 matching 13 bases. The trim removed 6 bases at V and 7 bases at J, leaving 6 bases unmatched. The CDR3 is 13 residues long. CDR1 is SQVTM, CDR2 ANQGSEA, per germline.

This clonotype has only a few counts. The chain links TRBV7-9 to TRBJ1-1; 8 positions agree with TRBD1. Trimming took 5 bases from V and 0 from J; bases not matched to a gene: 5. Germline V gives CDR1 SEHNR, CDR2 FQNEAQ (reference sequence). CDR3 length equals 15 residues. The CDR3 here is CASSPNRGMNTEAFF. The CDR3 coding sequence is TGTGCCAGCAGCCCTAACAGGGGGATGAACACTGAAGCTTTCTTT.

This clonotype was picked up many times. This chain uses TRBV29-1 with TRBJ2-1; 9 bases agree with TRBD2. V was pared by 4 bases and J by 3 bases, with 7 bases of the junction left unmatched. This CDR3 comprises 15 residues. From germline, CDR1 is SQVTM and CDR2 ANQGSEA. CDR3 protein: CSVAVAGAFYNEQFF. The CDR3 DNA reads TGCAGCGTTGCGGTAGCGGGAGCCTTCTACAATGAGCAGTTCTTC.

This clonotype was seen only a few times. The chain uses TRBV5-6 and TRBJ1-5, with a possible D match to TRBD1 (5 bases). The germline V gene has CDR1 SGHDT and CDR2 YYEEEE. The CDR3 loop spans 14 amino acids. The germline V and J ends were trimmed by 1 base and 4 bases, with 9 bases remaining between them. CDR3 in amino acids: CASSLMRGNQPQHF. CDR3 nucleotide sequence: TGTGCCAGCAGCTTGATGAGGGGTAATCAGCCCCAGCATTTT.

This clonotype showed up many times. The CDR3 DNA reads as TGTGCCAGCAGTTTAGGGGCTGGGGCCAACGTCCTGACTTTC. Protein sequence: CASSLGAGANVLTF. The chain couples TRBV12-3 or TRBV12-4 to TRBJ2-6, with no clear D. CDR3 size: 14 residues. V shed 1 base and J shed 2 bases, with 3 bases lying between them.

This clonotype was seen only a few times. The chain carries TRBV5-1 and TRBJ2-7; D remains unclear. Germline V gives CDR1 SGHRS, CDR2 YFSETQ. The CDR3 is made up of 14 amino acids. The V end lost 3 bases, the J end lost 4 bases, and 14 bases lay between the germline ends. The CDR3 DNA follows: TGCGCCAGCAGCTGGCAGGTCGGAGAATACGAGCAGTACTTC. It yields the protein CASSWQVGEYEQYF.

This clonotype was counted many times. This sequence joins TRBV7-9 and TRBJ2-7; TRBD1 agrees at 7 bases. Germline loops: CDR1 SEHNR, CDR2 FQNEAQ (reference sequence). V shed 5 bases and J 3 bases; nucleotides not matched to a gene: 7. This CDR3 contains 14 residues. In DNA, the CDR3 is TGTGCCAGCAGCGCGCCGGGACAGCGCTACGAGCAGTACTTC. As protein: CASSAPGQRYEQYF.

This clonotype appeared a few times. The gene calls are TRBV20-1 and TRBJ1-4; tentatively, D is TRBD1 (5 bases). Germline CDR1 and CDR2: DFQATT and SNEGSKA (reference sequence). The ends were cut back, 6 bases at V and 4 bases at J, with 18 bases in the middle. The CDR3 extends over 15 amino acids. The CDR3 nucleotides are TGCAGTGCGAGTCTCCGGACGGGGGTTAATGAAAAACTGTTTTTT. Protein product: CSASLRTGVNEKLFF.

This clonotype was observed many times. The V and J genes are TRBV7-9 and TRBJ2-5; 7 positions agree with TRBD1. CDR1 SEHNR and CDR2 FQNEAQ come from the germline V gene (reference sequence). With 4 bases clipped from V and 2 bases from J, the junction kept 7 bases outside the gene matches. The CDR3 length is 15 residues. CDR3 DNA sequence: TGTGCCAGCAGCTCCCAGACAGGGAATCAAGAGACCCAGTACTTC. This translates into CASSSQTGNQETQYF.

The genes are TRBV12-3 or TRBV12-4 and TRBJ2-1; perhaps TRBD1 as D (5 bases). Trimming pared 1 base from V and 0 bases from J, leaving 10 bases between. The CDR3 consists of 16 residues. Written as DNA, the CDR3 is TGTGCCAGCAGTTTAGGCGCCGACAGCTCCTACAATGAGCAGTTCTTC. Protein product: CASSLGADSSYNEQFF.

This clonotype was detected ten times or more. CDR3 residues: CSAGGVEEKLFF. Written as DNA, the CDR3 is TGCAGCGCCGGGGGGGTAGAGGAAAAACTGTTTTTT. The chain carries TRBV29-1 and TRBJ1-4; maybe TRBD1 (5 bases). V lost 7 bases and J lost 8, with 14 bases in between. The CDR3 spans 12 residues. Germline CDR1 SQVTM, CDR2 ANQGSEA.

There are a few counts of this clonotype. V usage is TRBV12-3 or TRBV12-4 and J usage is TRBJ2-1; 15 nucleotides agree with TRBD2. The CDR3 runs to 18 residues. V trimming: 10 bases; J trimming: 0 bases; junction bases outside the gene matches: 10. The CDR3: CATGGLAGGLSSYNEQFF. The CDR3 region has the DNA TGTGCCACGGGGGGACTAGCGGGAGGCCTCAGCTCCTACAATGAGCAGTTCTTC.

This clonotype was counted at least ten times. V and J are TRBV30 and TRBJ2-1; TRBD2 agrees at 13 bases. Germline V gene data show CDR1 as GTSNPN and CDR2 as SVGIG (reference sequence). CDR3 size: 17 residues. The ends lost 0 bases at V and 7 bases at J; junction bases unmatched: 9. The CDR3 reads CAWSVSRTSGSINEQFF. Here the CDR3 DNA reads TGTGCCTGGAGTGTATCCCGGACTAGCGGGAGTATAAATGAGCAGTTCTTC.

The chain couples TRBV9 to TRBJ1-1; D gene uncertain. Germline lookup yields CDR1 SGDLS and CDR2 YYNGEE. The CDR3 runs 13 residues. V was trimmed by 3 bases and J by 0 bases, leaving 6 bases between them. The CDR3: CASSGALNTEAFF. DNA for the CDR3: TGTGCCAGCAGCGGAGCACTGAACACTGAAGCTTTCTTT.

This clonotype was seen a handful of times. The V and J genes are TRBV12-3 or TRBV12-4 and TRBJ2-7; possibly TRBD2 for D (5 bases). CDR3 size: 11 residues. V was shortened by 8 bases and J by 0 bases, with 5 bases between the two germline ends. Here the CDR3 reads CASGSSYEQYF. In DNA form, the CDR3 reads TGTGCCAGCGGGAGCTCCTACGAGCAGTACTTC.

This clonotype came up a few times. The V and J genes are TRBV28 and TRBJ1-6, with 7 bases lining up with TRBD1. The junction had 15 bases not matched to a gene; V was cut back by 3 bases and J by 7 bases. The CDR3 covers 18 residues. CDR1 MDHEN and CDR2 SYDVKM come from the germline V gene. CDR3 residues: CASSFVNLGTDGNSPLHF. Written as DNA, the CDR3 is TGTGCCAGCAGTTTTGTGAACCTAGGGACAGACGGGAATTCACCCCTCCACTTT.

The sample holds a few counts of this clonotype. The rearrangement uses TRBV11-1 and TRBJ2-1; 12 bases agree with TRBD2. Germline CDR1 and CDR2: SGHAT and FQDESV (reference sequence). V gave up 6 bases and J gave up 4 bases; unmatched junction bases: 10. CDR3 length equals 17 residues. The CDR3 DNA reads TGTGCCAGCAGTCCAACGCTAGCGGGAGGGGTTTACAATGAGCAGTTCTTC. It yields the protein CASSPTLAGGVYNEQFF.

The chain recombines TRBV7-9 with TRBJ2-7; D ambiguous. V lost 1 base, J lost 6 bases, and 10 bases lay in between. This CDR3 has 13 amino acids. Per germline, CDR1 SEHNR and CDR2 FQNEAQ (reference sequence). In DNA form, the CDR3 reads TGTGCCAGCAGCTTAGAGGCTCTATCCGAGCAGTACTTC. Translation gives CASSLEALSEQYF. The whole variable domain, filled in from reference TRBV7-9 and TRBJ2-7, reads DTGVSQNPRHKITKRGQNVTFRCDPISEHNRLYWYRQTLGQGPEFLTYFQNEAQLEKSRLLSDRFSAERPKGSFSTLEIQRTEQGDSAMYLCASSLEALSEQYFGPGTRLTVT.

This clonotype was picked up a small number of times. This sequence joins TRBV5-1 and TRBJ2-1; D uncertain. The germline V gene encodes CDR1 SGHRS and CDR2 YFSETQ. There are 16 residues in the CDR3. V dropped 4 bases and J dropped 0 bases, with 14 bases sitting between them. CDR3 sequence (DNA): TGCGCCAGCAGCATTGGTGGCGGAAGCTCCTACAATGAGCAGTTCTTC. Protein product: CASSIGGGSSYNEQFF.

The rearrangement links TRBV2 to TRBJ2-1; D is undetermined. CDR3 size: 14 residues. V was cut by 0 bases and J by 3 bases, with 6 bases left in between. Looked up from germline, CDR1 is SNHLY and CDR2 is FYNNEI. CDR3 amino acids: CASSEALDYNEQFF. CDR3 sequence (DNA): TGTGCCAGCAGTGAAGCGCTCGACTACAATGAGCAGTTCTTC.

V usage is TRBV25-1 and J usage is TRBJ2-2; D not certain. The ends were cut back, 3 bases at V and 2 bases at J, with 10 bases in the middle. Germline CDR1 is MGHDK and CDR2 is SYGVNS. The CDR3 extends over 15 amino acids. The CDR3 reads CASSDKDRNTGELFF. The DNA of the CDR3 is TGTGCCAGCAGTGATAAGGACCGAAACACCGGGGAGCTGTTTTTT.

V usage is TRBV4-1 and J usage is TRBJ2-7; TRBD2 is a possible D gene (6 bases). The CDR3 consists of 16 residues. Between the trimmed V and J ends, which lost 0 bases and 2 bases, there was a span of 14 bases. The germline CDR1 and CDR2 sequences are MGHRA and YSYEKL. In DNA, the CDR3 is TGCGCCAGCAGCCAAGAAGGGCTAGCGAGTGCCTACGAGCAGTACTTC. This encodes CASSQEGLASAYEQYF.

The chain uses TRBV2 and TRBJ2-7; D is perhaps TRBD2 (6 bases). Trimming took off 10 bases at V and 2 bases at J, with 12 bases between the two ends. Germline loops: CDR1 SNHLY, CDR2 FYNNEI. CDR3 length equals 12 residues. Written as DNA, the CDR3 is TGTGCCACCTTGAGCGGGCCCTACGAGCAGTACTTC. It translates to CATLSGPYEQYF.

This clonotype was counted a few times. V and J are TRBV12-3 or TRBV12-4 and TRBJ2-5; D might be TRBD2 (6 bases). With 8 bases removed from V and 4 bases from J, the gap between germline ends came to 20 bases. The CDR3 length is 15 residues. CDR3 protein: CASGTSGRGSETQYF. As DNA, the CDR3 is TGTGCCAGCGGAACCTCCGGGAGAGGTTCAGAGACCCAGTACTTC.

This clonotype has at least ten counts. The chain uses TRBV29-1 and TRBJ1-2, with 7 positions matching TRBD1. The CDR3 extends over 14 amino acids. Germline values: CDR1 SQVTM, CDR2 ANQGSEA. The V segment lost 2 bases and the J segment 4 bases; nucleotides outside the gene matches: 7. CDR3 protein: CSVEYWGQPYGYTF. CDR3 DNA: TGCAGCGTTGAATATTGGGGACAGCCCTATGGCTACACCTTC. Complete variable domain (other parts from reference TRBV29-1 and TRBJ1-2): SAVISQKPSRDICQRGTSLTIQCQVDSQVTMMFWYRQQPGQSLTLIATANQGSEATYESGFVIDKFPISRPNLTFSTLTVSNMSPEDSSIYLCSVEYWGQPYGYTFGSGTRLTVV.

This clonotype has only a few counts. The rearrangement joins TRBV7-8 to TRBJ2-7, with D perhaps matching TRBD1 or TRBD2 (6 bases each). The CDR3 is 14 amino acids. Trimming cost V 3 bases and J 2 bases, with 11 bases left between them. CDR1 and CDR2 (germline): SGHVS, FQNEAQ. CDR3 loop: CASSLRGAPYEQYF. DNA for the CDR3: TGTGCCAGCAGCTTGAGGGGGGCACCCTACGAGCAGTACTTC. Full variable domain (rest looked up from reference TRBV7-8 and TRBJ2-7): GAGVSQSPRYKVAKRGQDVALRCDPISGHVSLFWYQQALGQGPEFLTYFQNEAQLDKSGLPSDRFFAERPEGSVSTLKIQRTQQEDSAVYLCASSLRGAPYEQYFGPGTRLTVT.

The genes are TRBV20-1 and TRBJ2-3; perhaps TRBD2 as D (5 bases). Trimming took off 6 bases at V and 2 bases at J, with 15 bases between the two ends. The CDR3 is made up of 14 amino acids. Germline CDR1 DFQATT, CDR2 SNEGSKA (reference sequence). The CDR3: CSASALGNTDTQYF. The CDR3, as DNA: TGCAGTGCCAGCGCACTAGGGAACACAGATACGCAGTATTTT.

The V call is TRBV2, the J call TRBJ1-5; maybe TRBD1 (5 bases). The V and J ends lost 7 bases and 8 bases respectively, with 15 bases between them. The CDR3 totals 13 residues. Germline CDR1 SNHLY, CDR2 FYNNEI. This chain's CDR3 is CASTGHAGKPQHF. The CDR3 region has the DNA TGTGCCAGCACTGGACACGCCGGGAAGCCCCAGCATTTT.

Turning to this clonotype: A clone one base away is much larger, so this may be a read error. The V call is TRBV20-1, the J call TRBJ1-2; no firm D call. Per the germline V gene, CDR1 is DFQATT and CDR2 is SNEGSKA (reference sequence). This CDR3 contains 14 residues. CDR3: CCATDPRSGYGYTF. DNA of the CDR3: TGCTGTGCCACCGACCCCAGGTCCGGCTATGGCTACACCTTC.